This TCR beta chain is from a study of T cells after yellow fever vaccination. For the study at large: SMART-Seq v4 Ultra Low Input served to prepare low-cell-number fractions.

The study, taken as a whole, reports: Clones that expanded after primary vaccination mostly reappeared after the booster (roughly 96% CD4, approximately 89% CD8). Peaking faster, on day 5 versus 15, the secondary response was nonetheless weaker.

A note on this clonotype: Its antigen is not identified.

Template switching by 5'RACE produced TCR cDNA, adding a universal primer site and UMIs. TCRdb reanalysed the 5' RACE reads using MiXCR and keeps one entry per CDR3 protein. Among almost 600,000 distinct CDR3 sequences listed, roughly 12% were seen once. Specimen: PBMCs, collected on the day of the yellow fever booster vaccination. This clonotype was sampled from a man under 40 who received the YFV17D yellow fever vaccine.

DNA of the CDR3: TGCGCCAGCAGCCAAGATTCGGCTAGCCCAGATACGCAGTATTTT. Translated, it gives CASSQDSASPDTQYF. The chain combines TRBV4-3 with TRBJ2-3; the D gene is possibly TRBD2 (5 bases). Germline V CDR1 and CDR2: LGHNA, YSLEER. Trimming removed 0 bases at V and 4 bases at J, with 11 bases between. The CDR3 consists of 15 residues.